This T cell receptor (beta chain) was sequenced during a study of cytomegalovirus exposure and HLA in healthy donors. Study overall: An early release of data contained roughly 86 million unique TCRs, which came from HLA-typed donors. Falling in the Caucasian-associated ancestry cluster were about 82% of 350 to 400 genotyped donors.

The CDR3 is 20 amino acids. CDR1 and CDR2 from the germline V gene are MDHEN and SYDVKM. 13 Jbeta primers and 60 Vbeta primers were used for the PCR. TCRdb's table, derived via immunoSEQ multiplex PCR, lists solely in-frame clones and lacks some. The table lists 120,000 to 150,000 clones, 82% of them singletons. General study points: HLA alleles showed associations with fewer than 20,000 TCR beta sequences in a later analysis, at a 0.05 false discovery rate. Cytomegalovirus status was reportedly diagnosed by the classifier with high specificity and sensitivity.

This clone was seen once. The antigen is not known. The sequence was collected from a woman in her thirties or forties in good health and CMV-seronegative. The chain employs TRBV28 and TRBJ2-5; 10 nucleotides agree with TRBD2. The J call may be faulty, since TRBJ2-7 better matches the DNA end. The material sequenced was PBMCs. Here the CDR3 DNA reads TGTGCCAGCAGTCCCCCCCGGCCCGTGGCCCGGACTAGCGGTTTGGACGAGCAGTACTTC. Translation: CASSPPRPVARTSGLDEQYF.